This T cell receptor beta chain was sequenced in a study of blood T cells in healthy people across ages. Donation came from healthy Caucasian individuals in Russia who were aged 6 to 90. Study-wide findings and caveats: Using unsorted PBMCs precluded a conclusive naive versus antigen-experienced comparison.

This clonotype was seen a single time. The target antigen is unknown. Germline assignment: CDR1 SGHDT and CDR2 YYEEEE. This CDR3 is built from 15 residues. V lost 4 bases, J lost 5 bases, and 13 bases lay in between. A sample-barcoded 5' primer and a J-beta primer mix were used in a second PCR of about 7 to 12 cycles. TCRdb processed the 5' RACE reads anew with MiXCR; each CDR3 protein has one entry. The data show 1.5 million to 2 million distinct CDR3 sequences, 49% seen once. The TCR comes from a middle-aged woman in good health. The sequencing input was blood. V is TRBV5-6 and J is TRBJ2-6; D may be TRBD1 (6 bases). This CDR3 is CASSHGQPWANVLTF. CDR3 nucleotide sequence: TGTGCCAGCAGCCACGGACAGCCGTGGGCCAACGTCCTGACTTTC.